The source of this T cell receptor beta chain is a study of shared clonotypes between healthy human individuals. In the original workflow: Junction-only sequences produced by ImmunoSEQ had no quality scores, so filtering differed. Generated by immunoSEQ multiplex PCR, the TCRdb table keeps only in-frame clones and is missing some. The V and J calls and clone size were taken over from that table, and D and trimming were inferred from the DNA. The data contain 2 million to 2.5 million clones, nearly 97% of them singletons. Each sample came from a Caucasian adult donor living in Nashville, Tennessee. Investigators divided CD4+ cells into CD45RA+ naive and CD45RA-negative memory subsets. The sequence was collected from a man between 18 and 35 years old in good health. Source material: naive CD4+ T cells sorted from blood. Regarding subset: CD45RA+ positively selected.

CDR3 amino acids: CAISRDRYNEQFF. The CDR3 DNA sequence: TGTGCCATCAGCCGGGATCGATACAATGAGCAGTTCTTC. The chain carries TRBV10-3 and TRBJ2-1; possibly TRBD2 for D (5 bases). V dropped 6 bases and J dropped 4 bases, with 10 bases sitting between them. The CDR3 runs to 13 residues. Germline V gives CDR1 ENHRY, CDR2 SYGVKD.